These 32 T cell receptor beta chains share one sample of origin, sequenced in a study of OX40 agonist ivuxolimab in advanced cancers. Generated by immunoSEQ multiplex PCR, the TCRdb table keeps only in-frame clones and is missing some. Of roughly 70,000 clones listed, 85% to 90% are singletons. Sequences were derived from CD4+ or CD8+ T cells sorted from blood, sampled in a trial of the OX40 agonist ivuxolimab. The receptors originated from an adult with an advanced solid tumor such as melanoma, head and neck, liver or kidney cancer.

V and J are TRBV5-1 and TRBJ2-2; 7 positions agree with TRBD1. This CDR3 contains 15 residues. In germline, CDR1 is SGHRS, CDR2 YFSETQ. V lost 4 bases and J lost 1; bases outside the gene matches: 4. The CDR3 sequence is CASSTGTVNTGELFF. The CDR3, as DNA: TGCGCCAGCAGCACCGGGACAGTGAACACCGGGGAGCTGTTTTTT.

The V call is TRBV5-1, the J call TRBJ2-3; 9 nucleotides align to TRBD2. CDR1 and CDR2 (germline): SGHRS, YFSETQ. The CDR3 spans 17 residues. J gave up 7 bases and V 1 base, and 13 bases lay outside the gene matches. CDR3: CASSLFLVRGGRYTQYF. The CDR3 nucleotides read TGCGCCAGCAGCTTGTTTTTAGTGCGGGGGGGCCGATATACGCAGTATTTT.

This clone was detected only once. The gene calls are TRBV4-2 and TRBJ2-7, with a possible D match to TRBD2 (6 bases). The CDR3 runs 16 residues. Germline V lookup: CDR1 LGHNA, CDR2 YNFKEQ. The ends were cut back, 0 bases at V and 9 bases at J, with 21 bases in the middle. This chain's CDR3 is CASSQDRLGLTRVQYF. CDR3 nucleotide sequence: TGTGCCAGCAGCCAAGACCGACTAGGGCTGACGAGAGTGCAGTACTTC.

V is TRBV2 and J is TRBJ1-5, with D perhaps matching TRBD1 (6 bases). CDR3 length: 17 amino acids. Germline loops: CDR1 SNHLY, CDR2 FYNNEI. V dropped 8 bases and J dropped 0 bases, with 20 bases sitting between them. The CDR3 coding sequence is TGTGCCAGCCCCAGTCCGGGGGCAGGTTATAGCAATCAGCCCCAGCATTTT. Protein sequence: CASPSPGAGYSNQPQHF.

The chain is built from TRBV20-1 and TRBJ1-1, with unresolved D. CDR1 is DFQATT, CDR2 SNEGSKA, per germline (reference sequence). This CDR3 has 11 amino acids. Trimming removed 5 bases from V and 5 bases from J, with 9 bases in between. This CDR3 is CSASRATEAFF. The CDR3 DNA is TGCAGTGCTTCAAGGGCTACTGAAGCTTTCTTT.

The rearrangement links TRBV16 to TRBJ1-5; TRBD1 might be the D (6 bases). This CDR3 contains 15 residues. V was shortened by 6 bases and J by 7 bases, with 19 bases between the two germline ends. Germline values: CDR1 KGHSY, CDR2 FQNENV. The CDR3 reads CASSRGTNGDQPQHF. CDR3 nucleotides: TGTGCCAGCAGTCGTGGGACAAACGGGGACCAGCCCCAGCATTTT.

This clone was seen a few times. The V and J genes are TRBV18 and TRBJ2-7; 12 bases map to TRBD2. The CDR3 runs 15 residues. The ends lost 0 bases at V and 3 bases at J; junction bases unmatched: 0. Per germline, CDR1 KGHSH and CDR2 LQKENI. CDR3 sequence reads: CASSPPTSGGYEQYF. The CDR3 DNA reads as TGTGCCAGCTCACCACCGACTAGCGGGGGCTACGAGCAGTACTTC. Based on the CDR3 plus reference TRBV18 and TRBJ2-7, the full variable domain is NAGVMQNPRHLVRRRGQEARLRCSPMKGHSHVYWYRQLPEEGLKFMVYLQKENIIDESGMPKERFSAEFPKEGPSILRIQQVVRGDSAAYFCASSPPTSGGYEQYFGPGTRLTVT.

The J gene is TRBJ2-3, the V gene TRBV7-2; D gene uncertain. Trimming pared 4 bases from V and 4 bases from J, leaving 9 bases between. The CDR3 runs to 13 residues. From germline, CDR1 is SGHTA and CDR2 FQGNSA. Here the CDR3 DNA reads TGTGCCAGCAGCTCTTATCTCGCAGATACGCAGTATTTT. This sequence encodes CASSSYLADTQYF.

The rearrangement links TRBV10-3 to TRBJ1-1; D gene ambiguous. The CDR3 has 13 amino acids. V was clipped by 3 bases and J by 3 bases, with 8 bases between them. Germline CDR1 and CDR2: ENHRY and SYGVKD. The CDR3 region is CAISDGSYTEAFF. CDR3 nucleotides: TGTGCCATCAGTGATGGGTCATACACTGAAGCTTTCTTT.

This chain links TRBV15 with TRBJ2-7, with D possibly TRBD2 on 6 matching bases. The V and J ends lost 1 base and 2 bases respectively, with 12 bases between them. The CDR3 totals 15 residues. CDR1 is LNHNV, CDR2 YYDKDF, per germline (reference sequence). The CDR3 bases are TGTGCCACCAGCAGAGTTGTAAGCGGGCCCTACGAGCAGTACTTC. Amino acid sequence: CATSRVVSGPYEQYF.

V gene TRBV6-1 combines with J gene TRBJ2-3, with 11 bases lining up with TRBD2. Losses at the gene ends were 1 base for V and 0 bases for J; bases not matched to a gene: 0. This CDR3 has 16 residues. In germline, CDR1 is MNHNS, CDR2 SASEGT. CDR3: CASSEGLAGSTDTQYF. For the CDR3, the DNA is TGTGCCAGCAGTGAAGGACTAGCGGGGAGCACAGATACGCAGTATTTT.

The V gene is TRBV4-2, the J gene TRBJ1-2; D gene unclear. Germline lookup yields CDR1 LGHNA and CDR2 YNFKEQ. Trimming took off 2 bases at V and 2 bases at J, with 12 bases between the two ends. The CDR3 sequence is 15 residues long. CDR3: CASSQSGRINYGYTF. CDR3 DNA sequence: TGTGCCAGCAGCCAATCGGGCAGGATAAACTATGGCTACACCTTC.

The V call is TRBV7-9, the J call TRBJ2-3; 9 nucleotides line up with TRBD1. Germline CDR1 and CDR2: SEHNR and FQNEAQ (reference sequence). The CDR3 runs 14 residues. Trimming removed 4 bases from V and 5 bases from J; junction bases left unmatched: 4. The CDR3 coding sequence is TGTGCCAGCAGCTCGGGACAGGGAGGAGATACGCAGTATTTT. This sequence encodes CASSSGQGGDTQYF.

This clone has just one count. The chain has TRBV19 and TRBJ2-1, with D possibly being TRBD1 (5 bases). Per the germline V gene, CDR1 is LNHDA and CDR2 is SQIVND (reference sequence). The CDR3 extends over 13 amino acids. Trimming shortened V by 5 bases and J by 3 bases, and 8 bases separated the two germline ends. Written as DNA, the CDR3 is TGTGCCAGTAGTCTACAGGACTACAATGAGCAGTTCTTC. It codes for CASSLQDYNEQFF.

A few counts support this clone. The chain has TRBV6-5 and TRBJ1-2; TRBD1 matches at 8 bases. The CDR3 sequence is 16 residues long. Germline trimming cut 1 base from V and 4 bases from J; bases unmatched to any gene: 8. Germline loops: CDR1 MNHEY, CDR2 SVGAGI. The CDR3, as DNA: TGTGCCAGCAGTTACTGGTCAGGGGGCGACTTCTATGGCTACACCTTC. This codes for CASSYWSGGDFYGYTF.

This clone was detected once. The chain employs TRBV6-1 and TRBJ1-2; 9 nucleotides line up with TRBD1. J gave up 4 bases and V 0 bases, and 0 bases lay outside the gene matches. The length of the CDR3 is 14 residues. CDR1 is MNHNS, CDR2 SASEGT, per germline. CDR3 loop: CASSEATGGYGYTF. In DNA form, the CDR3 reads TGTGCCAGCAGTGAAGCGACAGGGGGCTATGGCTACACCTTC.

The rearrangement joins TRBV6-5 to TRBJ1-1; possible D gene TRBD1, 6 bases. With 6 bases removed from V and 5 bases from J, the gap between germline ends came to 19 bases. Per germline, CDR1 MNHEY and CDR2 SVGAGI. The CDR3 runs 15 residues. The CDR3 DNA follows: TGTGCCAGCAGCTTGACAGGAATCGGTGGGACTGAAGCTTTCTTT. Protein: CASSLTGIGGTEAFF.

The chain recombines TRBV7-9 with TRBJ1-5; 10 bases are a match to TRBD1. CDR3 size: 16 residues. V dropped 5 bases and J dropped 6; count of bases not matched to a gene: 10. The germline V gene has CDR1 SEHNR and CDR2 FQNEAQ (reference sequence). The CDR3 nucleotides are TGTGCCAGCAGCGACCTAGGACAGGGGGGGGTTCAGCCCCAGCATTTT. Its translation is CASSDLGQGGVQPQHF.

This sequence joins TRBV2 and TRBJ2-5, with a possible D match to TRBD2 (5 bases). V was cut by 5 bases and J by 0 bases, with 10 bases left in between. Per germline, CDR1 SNHLY and CDR2 FYNNEI. This CDR3 is 14 amino acids long. The DNA of the CDR3 is TGTGCCAGCAGTCCTGGAGGCAACCAAGAGACCCAGTACTTC. Residues: CASSPGGNQETQYF.

The J gene is TRBJ1-1, the V gene TRBV6-6; D is ambiguous. The CDR3 runs 11 residues. Trimming removed 3 bases at V and 4 bases at J, with 3 bases between. Germline CDR1 MNHNY, CDR2 SVGAGI (reference sequence). CDR3 loop: CASSYGTEAFF. The DNA of the CDR3 is TGTGCCAGCAGTTATGGCACTGAAGCTTTCTTT.

The chain recombines TRBV6-6 with TRBJ2-7, with 8 bases lining up with TRBD1. This CDR3 spans 14 amino acids. V trimming: 6 bases; J trimming: 4 bases; junction bases outside the gene matches: 8. Germline V gives CDR1 MNHNY, CDR2 SVGAGI (reference sequence). CDR3 DNA sequence: TGTGCCAGCAGGGGGACAGGTTATGTGTACGAGCAGTACTTC. It specifies CASRGTGYVYEQYF.

The chain links TRBV19 to TRBJ2-7; D is perhaps TRBD2 (5 bases). Germline-derived CDR1 and CDR2 are LNHDA and SQIVND (reference sequence). The CDR3 is 14 amino acids. V lost 5 bases to trimming and J lost 3 bases, with 14 bases between them. The CDR3 protein is CASSLASRYYEQYF. The CDR3 region has the DNA TGTGCCAGTAGTTTAGCTAGCCGATACTACGAGCAGTACTTC.

The V call is TRBV29-1, the J call TRBJ1-3; D gene uncertain. V lost 5 bases to trimming and J lost 8 bases, with 7 bases between them. CDR3 length: 10 residues. Germline CDR1 is SQVTM and CDR2 is ANQGSEA. Here the CDR3 reads CSVLLDTIYF. CDR3 DNA sequence: TGCAGCGTTCTCCTTGACACCATATATTTT.

This chain links TRBV6-5 with TRBJ2-5, with a possible D match to TRBD1 (7 bases). Trimming removed 4 bases at V and 5 bases at J, with 17 bases between. The CDR3 length is 15 residues. Per germline, CDR1 MNHEY and CDR2 SVGAGI. In nucleotides, the CDR3 is TGTGCCAGCAGTTCCTACAGGGGACTCGGCGAGACCCAGTACTTC. It encodes CASSSYRGLGETQYF.

V and J are TRBV7-8 and TRBJ2-2; D not resolved. CDR1 is SGHVS, CDR2 FQNEAQ, per germline. There are 15 residues in the CDR3. V was cut by 1 base and J by 4 bases, with 10 bases left in between. CDR3 region: CASSLGQSGTGELFF. CDR3 nucleotide sequence: TGTGCCAGCAGCTTAGGGCAGTCGGGCACCGGGGAGCTGTTTTTT.

This sequence joins TRBV15 and TRBJ1-4; perhaps TRBD1 as D (6 bases). The CDR3 loop spans 16 amino acids. V lost 0 bases and J 2 bases, leaving 10 bases between the germline ends. The germline CDR1 and CDR2 sequences are LNHNV and YYDKDF (reference sequence). For the CDR3, the DNA is TGTGCCACCAGCAGAGATCGAGGGGGGACTAATGAAAAACTGTTTTTT. Translation gives CATSRDRGGTNEKLFF.

This clone was counted only a few times. The chain couples TRBV5-1 to TRBJ1-1, with 7 positions matching TRBD1. Looked up from germline, CDR1 is SGHRS and CDR2 is YFSETQ. This CDR3 region has 13 residues. Trimming removed 6 bases from V and 1 base from J; junction bases left unmatched: 3. The CDR3 sequence is CASTGTANTEAFF. In DNA form, the CDR3 reads TGCGCCAGCACGGGGACAGCGAACACTGAAGCTTTCTTT.

V and J are TRBV4-3 and TRBJ1-2, with a possible D match to TRBD1 (5 bases). The V gene's germline CDR1 is LGHNA and CDR2 YSLEER. The CDR3 covers 12 residues. The ends were cut back, 4 bases at V and 2 bases at J, with 5 bases in the middle. For the CDR3, the DNA is TGCGCCAGCAGCCGGGACAACTATGGCTACACCTTC. Translating gives CASSRDNYGYTF.

This chain joins TRBV20-1 and TRBJ1-1; D is uncertain. CDR3 size: 11 residues. Germline assignment: CDR1 DFQATT and CDR2 SNEGSKA (reference sequence). Trimming took 3 bases from V and 4 from J, leaving 6 bases between them. In DNA form, the CDR3 reads TGCAGTGCTAGCTCCACCACTGAAGCTTTCTTT. It translates to CSASSTTEAFF.

This clone has a single count. This chain links TRBV5-4 with TRBJ1-6; the match to TRBD1 covers 7 bases. Per the germline V gene, CDR1 is SGHNT and CDR2 is YYREEE (reference sequence). The CDR3 covers 15 residues. After removal of 4 bases from V and 9 bases from J, the junction contained 10 bases not matched to a gene. CDR3 sequence (DNA): TGTGCCAGCAGCGTACCGGGACAGCTTCTTTCACCCCTCCACTTT. It yields the protein CASSVPGQLLSPLHF.

This clone was observed once. The CDR3 DNA reads TGCGCCAGCAGCTTGGGACTAGCCAACAATGAGCAGTTCTTC. It specifies CASSLGLANNEQFF. The rearrangement joins TRBV5-1 to TRBJ2-1, with TRBD2 identical over 7 bases. Losses at the gene ends were 0 bases for V and 5 bases for J; bases not matched to a gene: 2. This CDR3 contains 14 residues. Germline V gene data show CDR1 as SGHRS and CDR2 as YFSETQ.

This chain joins TRBV6-6 and TRBJ1-4; D perhaps matches TRBD1 (5 bases). From germline, CDR1 is MNHNY and CDR2 SVGAGI (reference sequence). Trimming removed 4 bases at V and 2 bases at J, with 11 bases between. The CDR3 sequence is 15 residues long. CDR3 coding DNA: TGTGCCAGCAGTTCCCCAGGGAGCACTAATGAAAAACTGTTTTTT. Translated: CASSSPGSTNEKLFF.